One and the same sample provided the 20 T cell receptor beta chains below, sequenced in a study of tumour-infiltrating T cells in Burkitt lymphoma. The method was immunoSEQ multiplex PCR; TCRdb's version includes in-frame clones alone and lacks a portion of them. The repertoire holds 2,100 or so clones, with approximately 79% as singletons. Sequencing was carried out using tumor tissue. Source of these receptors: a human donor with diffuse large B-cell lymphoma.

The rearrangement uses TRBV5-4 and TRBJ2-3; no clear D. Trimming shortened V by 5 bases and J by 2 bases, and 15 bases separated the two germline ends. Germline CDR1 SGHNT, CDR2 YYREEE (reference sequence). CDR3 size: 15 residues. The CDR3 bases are TGTGCCAGCAGTGGGGTAGGCGGAACCACAGATACGCAGTATTTT. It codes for CASSGVGGTTDTQYF.

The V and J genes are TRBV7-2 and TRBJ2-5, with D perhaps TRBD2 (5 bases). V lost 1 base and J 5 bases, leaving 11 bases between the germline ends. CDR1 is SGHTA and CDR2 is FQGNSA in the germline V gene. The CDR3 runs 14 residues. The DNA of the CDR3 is TGTGCCAGCAGCTTAGAACGAGGGTTGGAGACCCAGTACTTC. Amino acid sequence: CASSLERGLETQYF.

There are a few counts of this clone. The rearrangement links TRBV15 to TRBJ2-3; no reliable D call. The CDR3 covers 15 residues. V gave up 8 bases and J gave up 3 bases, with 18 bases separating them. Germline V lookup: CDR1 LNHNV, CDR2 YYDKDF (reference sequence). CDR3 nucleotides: TGTGCCACCCAAAAGAGCGCGTCCCAAACAGATACGCAGTATTTT. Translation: CATQKSASQTDTQYF.

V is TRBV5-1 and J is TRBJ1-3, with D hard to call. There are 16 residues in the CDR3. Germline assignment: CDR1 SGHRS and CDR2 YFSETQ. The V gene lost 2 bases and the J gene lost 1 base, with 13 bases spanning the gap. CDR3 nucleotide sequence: TGCGCCAGCAGCTTTACACGGTCGGGGTCTGGAAACACCATATATTTT. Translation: CASSFTRSGSGNTIYF.

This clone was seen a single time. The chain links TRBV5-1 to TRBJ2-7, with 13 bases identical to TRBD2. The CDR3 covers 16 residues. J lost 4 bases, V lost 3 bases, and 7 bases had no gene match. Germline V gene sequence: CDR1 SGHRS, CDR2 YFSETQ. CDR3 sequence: CASSWTGTSGIYEQYF. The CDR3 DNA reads TGCGCCAGCAGCTGGACCGGGACTAGCGGGATATACGAGCAGTACTTC. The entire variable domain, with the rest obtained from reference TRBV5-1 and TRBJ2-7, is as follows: KAGVTQTPRYLIKTRGQQVTLSCSPISGHRSVSWYQQTPGQGLQFLFEYFSETQRNKGNFPGRFSGRQFSNSRSEMNVSTLELGDSALYLCASSWTGTSGIYEQYFGPGTRLTVT.

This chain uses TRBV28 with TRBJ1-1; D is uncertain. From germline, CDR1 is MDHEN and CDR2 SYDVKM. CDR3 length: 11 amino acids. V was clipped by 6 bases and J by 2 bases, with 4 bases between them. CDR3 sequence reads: CASSINTEAFF. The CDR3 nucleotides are TGTGCCAGCAGCATTAACACTGAAGCTTTCTTT.

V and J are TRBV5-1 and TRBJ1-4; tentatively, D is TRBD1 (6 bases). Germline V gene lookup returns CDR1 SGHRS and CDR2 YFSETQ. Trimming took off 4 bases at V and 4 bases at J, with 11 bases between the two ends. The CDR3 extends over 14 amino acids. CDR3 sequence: CASSEGTLNEKLFF. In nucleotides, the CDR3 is TGCGCCAGCAGCGAGGGGACACTTAATGAAAAACTGTTTTTT.

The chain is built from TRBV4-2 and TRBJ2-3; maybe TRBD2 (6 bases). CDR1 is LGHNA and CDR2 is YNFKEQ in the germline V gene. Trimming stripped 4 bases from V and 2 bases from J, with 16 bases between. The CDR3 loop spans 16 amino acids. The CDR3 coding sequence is TGTGCCAGCAGCCGTTCGGACGGCGGGAACACAGATACGCAGTATTTT. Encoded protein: CASSRSDGGNTDTQYF.

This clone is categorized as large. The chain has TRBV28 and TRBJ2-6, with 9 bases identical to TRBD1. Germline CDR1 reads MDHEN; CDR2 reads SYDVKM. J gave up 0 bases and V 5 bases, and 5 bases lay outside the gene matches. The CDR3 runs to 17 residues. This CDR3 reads CASSRDRAPSGANVLTF. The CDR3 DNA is TGTGCCAGCAGTCGGGACAGGGCACCCTCTGGGGCCAACGTCCTGACTTTC.

The CDR3 DNA reads as TGTGCCATCAGTGAGTCGGGGGAATTTACTTCTAGCACAGATACGCAGTATTTT. This codes for CAISESGEFTSSTDTQYF. This chain connects TRBV10-3 to TRBJ2-3, with D possibly called TRBD1 or TRBD2 (5 bases each). Looked up from germline, CDR1 is ENHRY and CDR2 is SYGVKD. CDR3 length equals 18 residues. The ends were cut back, 0 bases at V and 0 bases at J, with 16 bases in the middle.

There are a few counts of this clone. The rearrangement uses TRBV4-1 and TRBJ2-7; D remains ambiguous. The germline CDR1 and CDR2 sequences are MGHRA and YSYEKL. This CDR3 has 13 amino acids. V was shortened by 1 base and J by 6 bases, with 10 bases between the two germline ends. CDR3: CASSQVFGLEQYF. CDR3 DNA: TGCGCCAGCAGCCAAGTTTTTGGCCTCGAGCAGTACTTC.

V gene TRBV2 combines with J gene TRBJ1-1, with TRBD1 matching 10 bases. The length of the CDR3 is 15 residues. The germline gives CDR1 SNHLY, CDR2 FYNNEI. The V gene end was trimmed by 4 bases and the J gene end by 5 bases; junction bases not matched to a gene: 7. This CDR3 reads CASSVRQGAETEAFF. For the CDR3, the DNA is TGTGCCAGCAGTGTGAGACAGGGGGCAGAAACTGAAGCTTTCTTT.

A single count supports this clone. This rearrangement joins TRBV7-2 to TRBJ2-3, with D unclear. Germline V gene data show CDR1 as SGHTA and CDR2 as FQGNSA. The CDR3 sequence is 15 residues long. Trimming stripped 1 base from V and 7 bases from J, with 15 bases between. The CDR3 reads CASSLDPGSFNTQYF. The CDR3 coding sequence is TGTGCCAGCAGCTTAGACCCAGGTTCGTTCAATACGCAGTATTTT.

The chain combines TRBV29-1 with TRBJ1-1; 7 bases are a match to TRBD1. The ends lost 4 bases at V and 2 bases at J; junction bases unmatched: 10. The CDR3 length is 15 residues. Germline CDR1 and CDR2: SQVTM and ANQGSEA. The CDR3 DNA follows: TGCAGCGTTGCCGGGACAGAGAGATCTAACACTGAAGCTTTCTTT. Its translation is CSVAGTERSNTEAFF.

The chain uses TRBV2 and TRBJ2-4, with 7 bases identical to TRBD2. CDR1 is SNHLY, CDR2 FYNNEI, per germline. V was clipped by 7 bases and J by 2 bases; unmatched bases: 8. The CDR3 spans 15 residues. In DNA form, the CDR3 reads TGTGCCAGCAAAATTCGGGGGGAGACCAAAAACATTCAGTACTTC. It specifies CASKIRGETKNIQYF.

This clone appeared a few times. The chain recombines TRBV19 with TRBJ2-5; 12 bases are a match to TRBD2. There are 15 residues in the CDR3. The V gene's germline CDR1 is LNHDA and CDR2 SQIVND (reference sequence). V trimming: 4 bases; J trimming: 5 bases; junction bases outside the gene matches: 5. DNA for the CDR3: TGTGCCAGTAGTAAGACTAGCGGGAGTATGGAGACCCAGTACTTC. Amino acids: CASSKTSGSMETQYF.

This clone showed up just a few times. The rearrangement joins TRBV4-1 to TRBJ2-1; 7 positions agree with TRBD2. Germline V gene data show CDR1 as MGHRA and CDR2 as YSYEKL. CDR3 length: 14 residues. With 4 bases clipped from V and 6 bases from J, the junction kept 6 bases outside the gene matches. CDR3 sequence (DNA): TGCGCCAGCAGCCGTGGGACTACCTCCAATGAGCAGTTCTTC. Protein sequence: CASSRGTTSNEQFF.

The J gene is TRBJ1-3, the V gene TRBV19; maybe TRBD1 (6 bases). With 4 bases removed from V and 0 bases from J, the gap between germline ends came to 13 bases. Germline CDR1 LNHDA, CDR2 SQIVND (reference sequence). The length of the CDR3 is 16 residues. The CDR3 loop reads CASSTRQAPSGNTIYF. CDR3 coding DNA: TGTGCCAGTAGTACTCGACAGGCTCCCTCTGGAAACACCATATATTTT.

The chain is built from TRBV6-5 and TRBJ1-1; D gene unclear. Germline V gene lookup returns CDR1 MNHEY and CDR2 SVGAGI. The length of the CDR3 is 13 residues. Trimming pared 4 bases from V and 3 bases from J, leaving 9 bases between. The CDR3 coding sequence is TGTGCCAGCAGTTCGAGGGCGTACACTGAAGCTTTCTTT. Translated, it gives CASSSRAYTEAFF.

This CDR3 reads CASSKLVGTQRQETQYF. In nucleotides, the CDR3 is TGTGCCAGCTCGAAGCTGGTGGGGACTCAAAGACAAGAGACCCAGTACTTC. The chain links TRBV18 to TRBJ2-5; D is possibly TRBD2 (6 bases). CDR3 size: 17 residues. Germline loops: CDR1 KGHSH, CDR2 LQKENI. Trimming cost V 6 bases and J 2 bases, with 22 bases left between them.